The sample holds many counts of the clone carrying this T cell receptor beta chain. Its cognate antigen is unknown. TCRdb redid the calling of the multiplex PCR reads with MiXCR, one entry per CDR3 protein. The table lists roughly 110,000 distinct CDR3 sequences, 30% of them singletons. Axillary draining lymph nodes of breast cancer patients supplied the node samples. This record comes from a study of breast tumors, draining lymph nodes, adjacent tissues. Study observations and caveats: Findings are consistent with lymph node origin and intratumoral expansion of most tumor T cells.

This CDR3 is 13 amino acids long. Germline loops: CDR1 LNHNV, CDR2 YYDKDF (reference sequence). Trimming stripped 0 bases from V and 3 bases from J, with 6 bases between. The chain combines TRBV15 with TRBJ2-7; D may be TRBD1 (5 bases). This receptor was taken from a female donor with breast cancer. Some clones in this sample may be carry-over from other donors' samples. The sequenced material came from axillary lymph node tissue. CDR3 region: CATSRDRGYEQYF. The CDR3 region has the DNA TGTGCCACCAGCAGAGATAGGGGCTACGAGCAGTACTTC. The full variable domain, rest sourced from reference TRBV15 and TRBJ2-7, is DAMVIQNPRYQVTQFGKPVTLSCSQTLNHNVMYWYQQKSSQAPKLLFHYYDKDFNNEADTPDNFQSRRPNTSFCFLDIRSPGLGDTAMYLCATSRDRGYEQYFGPGTRLTVT.